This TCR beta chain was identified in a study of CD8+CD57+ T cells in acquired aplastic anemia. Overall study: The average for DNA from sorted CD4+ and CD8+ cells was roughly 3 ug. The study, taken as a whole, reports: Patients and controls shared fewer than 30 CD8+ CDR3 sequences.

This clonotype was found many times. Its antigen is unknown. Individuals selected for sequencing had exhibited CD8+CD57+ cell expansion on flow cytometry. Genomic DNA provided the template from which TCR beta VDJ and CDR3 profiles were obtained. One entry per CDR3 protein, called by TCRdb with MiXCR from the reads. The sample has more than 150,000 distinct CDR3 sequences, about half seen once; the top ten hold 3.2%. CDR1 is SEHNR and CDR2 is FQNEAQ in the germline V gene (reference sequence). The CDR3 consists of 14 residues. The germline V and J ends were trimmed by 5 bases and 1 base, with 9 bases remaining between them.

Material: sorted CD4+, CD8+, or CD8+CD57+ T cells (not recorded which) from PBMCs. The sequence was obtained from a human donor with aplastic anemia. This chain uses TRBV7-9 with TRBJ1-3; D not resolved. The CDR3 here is CASSPTPSGNTIYF. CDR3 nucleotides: TGTGCCAGCAGCCCGACACCTTCTGGAAACACCATATATTTT.